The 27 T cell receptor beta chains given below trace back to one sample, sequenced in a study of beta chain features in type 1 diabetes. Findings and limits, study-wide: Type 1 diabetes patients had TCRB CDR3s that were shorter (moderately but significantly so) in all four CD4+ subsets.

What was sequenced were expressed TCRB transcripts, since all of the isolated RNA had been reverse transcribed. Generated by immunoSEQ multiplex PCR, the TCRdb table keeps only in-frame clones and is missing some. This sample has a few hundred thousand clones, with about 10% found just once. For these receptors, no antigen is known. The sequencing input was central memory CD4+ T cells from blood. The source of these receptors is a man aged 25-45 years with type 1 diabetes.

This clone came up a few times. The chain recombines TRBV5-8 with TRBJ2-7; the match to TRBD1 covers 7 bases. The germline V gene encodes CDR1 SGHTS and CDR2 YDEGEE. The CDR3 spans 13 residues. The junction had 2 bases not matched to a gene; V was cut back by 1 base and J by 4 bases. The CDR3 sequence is CASSLLQGYEQYF. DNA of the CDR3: TGTGCCAGCAGCTTGCTACAGGGGTACGAGCAGTACTTC.

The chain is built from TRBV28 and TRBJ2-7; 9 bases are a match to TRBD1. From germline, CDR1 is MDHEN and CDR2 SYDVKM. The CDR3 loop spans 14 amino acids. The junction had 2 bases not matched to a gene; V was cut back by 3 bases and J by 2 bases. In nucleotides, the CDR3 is TGTGCCAGCAGTTTGGACAGGGGCCCCTACGAGCAGTACTTC. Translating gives CASSLDRGPYEQYF.

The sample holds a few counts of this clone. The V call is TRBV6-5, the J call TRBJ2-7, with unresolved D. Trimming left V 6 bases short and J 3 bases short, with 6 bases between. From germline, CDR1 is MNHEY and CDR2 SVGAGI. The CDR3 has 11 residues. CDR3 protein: CASSPYYEQYF. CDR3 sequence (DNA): TGTGCCAGCAGCCCCTACTACGAGCAGTACTTC.

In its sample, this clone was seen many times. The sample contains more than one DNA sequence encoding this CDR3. CDR3 protein: CASSPGQGSGELFF. In nucleotides, the CDR3 is TGTGCCAGCTCACCGGGACAGGGCTCCGGGGAGCTGTTTTTT. The gene calls are TRBV18 and TRBJ2-2; 9 bases match TRBD1. This CDR3 spans 14 amino acids. Unmatched junction bases numbered 2, after V lost 3 bases and J lost 6 bases. In germline, CDR1 is KGHSH, CDR2 LQKENI.

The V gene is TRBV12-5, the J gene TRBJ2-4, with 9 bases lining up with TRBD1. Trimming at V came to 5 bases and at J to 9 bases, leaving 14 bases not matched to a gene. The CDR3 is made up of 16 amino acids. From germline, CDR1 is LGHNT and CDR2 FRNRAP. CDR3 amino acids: CASGRDRAWKLVIQYF. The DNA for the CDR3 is TGTGCTAGTGGTAGGGACAGGGCTTGGAAGTTGGTCATTCAGTACTTC.

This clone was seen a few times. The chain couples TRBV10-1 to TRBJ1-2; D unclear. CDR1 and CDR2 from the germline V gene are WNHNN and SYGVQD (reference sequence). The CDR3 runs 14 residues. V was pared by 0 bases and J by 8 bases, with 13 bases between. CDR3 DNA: TGCGCCAGCAGTGAGTCTTTCGGAATCGGGGGCTACACCTTC. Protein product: CASSESFGIGGYTF.

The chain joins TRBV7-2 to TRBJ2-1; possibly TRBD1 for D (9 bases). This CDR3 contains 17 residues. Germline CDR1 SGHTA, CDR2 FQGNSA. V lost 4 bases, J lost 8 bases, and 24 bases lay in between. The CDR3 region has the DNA TGTGCCAGCAGCTCCACAGGGGGCATGGCGGGAGGAGATGAGCAGTTCTTC. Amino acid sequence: CASSSTGGMAGGDEQFF.

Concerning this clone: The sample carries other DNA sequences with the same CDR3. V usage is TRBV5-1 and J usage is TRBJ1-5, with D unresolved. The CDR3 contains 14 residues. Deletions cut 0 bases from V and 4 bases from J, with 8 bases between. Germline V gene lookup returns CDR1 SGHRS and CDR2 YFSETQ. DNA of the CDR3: TGCGCCAGCAGCTTGGGGCAGAATAATCAGCCCCAGCATTTT. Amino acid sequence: CASSLGQNNQPQHF.

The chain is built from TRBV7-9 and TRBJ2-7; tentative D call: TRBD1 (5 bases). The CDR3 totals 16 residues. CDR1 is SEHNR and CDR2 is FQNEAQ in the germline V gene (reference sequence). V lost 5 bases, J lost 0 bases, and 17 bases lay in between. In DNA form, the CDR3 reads TGTGCCAGCAGCCCCCTCGCCCGGACAAGCTCCTACGAGCAGTACTTC. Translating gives CASSPLARTSSYEQYF.

The CDR3 DNA is TGTGCCAGCAGCTTGGGGCAGGGGGACGGGGAGCTGTTTTTT. The encoded protein is CASSLGQGDGELFF. The rearrangement joins TRBV5-6 to TRBJ2-2; 7 bases match TRBD1. V shed 0 bases, J shed 7 bases, and the junction held 3 bases outside the gene matches. The CDR3 consists of 14 residues. Germline CDR1 and CDR2: SGHDT and YYEEEE. Complete variable domain (other parts from reference TRBV5-6 and TRBJ2-2): DAGVTQSPTHLIKTRGQQVTLRCSPKSGHDTVSWYQQALGQGPQFIFQYYEEEERQRGNFPDRFSGHQFPNYSSELNVNALLLGDSALYLCASSLGQGDGELFFGEGSRLTVL.

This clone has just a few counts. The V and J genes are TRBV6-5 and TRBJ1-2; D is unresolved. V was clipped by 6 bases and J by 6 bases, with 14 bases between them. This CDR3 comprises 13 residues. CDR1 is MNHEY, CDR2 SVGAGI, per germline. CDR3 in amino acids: CASSVDRQDGYTF. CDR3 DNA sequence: TGTGCCAGCAGCGTCGACCGCCAGGATGGCTACACCTTC.

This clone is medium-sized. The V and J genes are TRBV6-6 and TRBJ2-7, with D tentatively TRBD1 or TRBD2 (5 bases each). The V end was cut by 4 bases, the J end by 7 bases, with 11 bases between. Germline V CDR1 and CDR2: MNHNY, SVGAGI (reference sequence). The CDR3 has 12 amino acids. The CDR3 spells CASSSGTGEQYF. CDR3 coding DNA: TGTGCCAGCAGTTCCGGGACGGGAGAGCAGTACTTC.

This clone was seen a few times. CDR3 residues: CASSSDSLNEKLFF. CDR3 bases: TGCGCCAGCAGCTCGGACAGCTTAAATGAAAAACTGTTTTTT. V and J are TRBV5-1 and TRBJ1-4, with a weak D call TRBD1 (6 bases). CDR3 length: 14 residues. Germline V gives CDR1 SGHRS, CDR2 YFSETQ. Trimming took 3 bases from V and 5 from J, leaving 11 bases between them.

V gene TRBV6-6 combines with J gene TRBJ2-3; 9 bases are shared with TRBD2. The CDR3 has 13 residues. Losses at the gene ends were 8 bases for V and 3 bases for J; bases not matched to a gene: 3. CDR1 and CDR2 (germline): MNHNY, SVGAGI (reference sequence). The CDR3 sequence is CASLAGVTDTQYF. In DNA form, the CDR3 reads TGTGCCAGCTTAGCGGGAGTGACAGATACGCAGTATTTT.

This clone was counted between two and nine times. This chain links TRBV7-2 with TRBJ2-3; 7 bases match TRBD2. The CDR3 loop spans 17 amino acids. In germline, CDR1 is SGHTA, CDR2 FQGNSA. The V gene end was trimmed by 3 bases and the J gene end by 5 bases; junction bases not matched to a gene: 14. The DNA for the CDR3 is TGTGCCAGCAGCTTGGTGGGGAGCGGGAACGGGATAGATACGCAGTATTTT. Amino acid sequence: CASSLVGSGNGIDTQYF.

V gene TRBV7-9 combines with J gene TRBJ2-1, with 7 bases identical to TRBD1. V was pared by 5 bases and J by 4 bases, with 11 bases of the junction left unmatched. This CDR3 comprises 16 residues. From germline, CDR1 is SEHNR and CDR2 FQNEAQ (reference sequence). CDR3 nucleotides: TGTGCCAGCAGCCCGGGACAGACATTGGGGTACAATGAGCAGTTCTTC. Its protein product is CASSPGQTLGYNEQFF.

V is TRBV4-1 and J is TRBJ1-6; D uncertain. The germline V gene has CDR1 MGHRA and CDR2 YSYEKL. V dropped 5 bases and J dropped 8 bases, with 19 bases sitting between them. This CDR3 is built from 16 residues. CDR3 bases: TGCGCCAGCAGCGGCCCGAGACTCGGGATGGATTCACCCCTCCACTTT. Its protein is CASSGPRLGMDSPLHF.

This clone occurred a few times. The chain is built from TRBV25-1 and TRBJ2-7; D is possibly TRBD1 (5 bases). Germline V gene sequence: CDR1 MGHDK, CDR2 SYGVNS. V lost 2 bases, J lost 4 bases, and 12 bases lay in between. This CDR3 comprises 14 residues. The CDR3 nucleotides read TGTGCCAGCAGTGAACCAGGGTCAAGGTACGAGCAGTACTTC. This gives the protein CASSEPGSRYEQYF.

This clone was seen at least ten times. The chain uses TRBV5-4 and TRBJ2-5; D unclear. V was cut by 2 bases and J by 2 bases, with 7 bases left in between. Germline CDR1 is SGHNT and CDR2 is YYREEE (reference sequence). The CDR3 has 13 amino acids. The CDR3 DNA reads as TGTGCCAGCAGCTTCGGAAATCAAGAGACCCAGTACTTC. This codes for CASSFGNQETQYF.

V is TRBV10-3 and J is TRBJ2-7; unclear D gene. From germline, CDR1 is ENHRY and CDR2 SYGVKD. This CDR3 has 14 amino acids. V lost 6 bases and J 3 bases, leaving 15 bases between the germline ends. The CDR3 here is CAIRDPPDFYEQYF. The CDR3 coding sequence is TGTGCCATCAGAGACCCCCCGGATTTCTACGAGCAGTACTTC.

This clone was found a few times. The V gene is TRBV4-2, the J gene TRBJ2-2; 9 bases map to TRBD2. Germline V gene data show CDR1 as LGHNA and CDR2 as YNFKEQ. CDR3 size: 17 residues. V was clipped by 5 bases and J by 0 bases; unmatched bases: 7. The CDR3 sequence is CASSSRASGTNTGELFF. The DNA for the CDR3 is TGTGCCAGCAGCTCACGGGCTAGCGGGACGAACACCGGGGAGCTGTTTTTT.

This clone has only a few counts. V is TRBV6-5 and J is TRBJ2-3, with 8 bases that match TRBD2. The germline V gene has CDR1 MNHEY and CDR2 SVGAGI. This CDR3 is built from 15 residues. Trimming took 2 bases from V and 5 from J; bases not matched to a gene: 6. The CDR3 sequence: CASSYQREMGDTQYF. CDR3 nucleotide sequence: TGTGCCAGCAGTTACCAGCGGGAGATGGGAGATACGCAGTATTTT.

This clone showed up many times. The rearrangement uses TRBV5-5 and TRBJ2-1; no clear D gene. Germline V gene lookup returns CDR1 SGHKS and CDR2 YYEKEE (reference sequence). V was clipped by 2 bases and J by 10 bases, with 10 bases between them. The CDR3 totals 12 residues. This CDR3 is CASSFYTGEQFF. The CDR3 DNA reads TGTGCCAGCAGCTTTTACACCGGAGAGCAGTTCTTC.

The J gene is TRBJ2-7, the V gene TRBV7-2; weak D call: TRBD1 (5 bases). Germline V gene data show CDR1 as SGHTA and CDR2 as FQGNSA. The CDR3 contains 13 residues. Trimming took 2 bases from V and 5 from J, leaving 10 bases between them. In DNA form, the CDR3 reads TGTGCCAGCAGCTTACGTCAGGGCGACGAGCAGTACTTC. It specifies CASSLRQGDEQYF.

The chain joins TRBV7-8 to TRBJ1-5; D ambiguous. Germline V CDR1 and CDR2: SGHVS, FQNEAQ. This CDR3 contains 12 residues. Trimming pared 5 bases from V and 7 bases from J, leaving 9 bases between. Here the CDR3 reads CASSKGVQPQHF. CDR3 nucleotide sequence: TGTGCCAGCAGCAAAGGCGTCCAGCCCCAGCATTTT.

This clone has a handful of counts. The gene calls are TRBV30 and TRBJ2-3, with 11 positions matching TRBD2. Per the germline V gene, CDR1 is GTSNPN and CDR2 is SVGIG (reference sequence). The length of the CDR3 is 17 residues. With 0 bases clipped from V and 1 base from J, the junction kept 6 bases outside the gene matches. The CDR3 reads CAWSVIAGGPGTDTQYF. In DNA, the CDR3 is TGTGCCTGGAGTGTAATAGCGGGAGGGCCAGGCACAGATACGCAGTATTTT.

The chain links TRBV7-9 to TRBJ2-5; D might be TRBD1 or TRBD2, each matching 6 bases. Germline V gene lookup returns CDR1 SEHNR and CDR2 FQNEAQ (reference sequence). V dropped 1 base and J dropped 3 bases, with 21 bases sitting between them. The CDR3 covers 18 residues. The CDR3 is CASSLGVGGFGGKETQYF. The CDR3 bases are TGTGCCAGCAGCTTAGGTGTAGGGGGGTTTGGAGGTAAAGAGACCCAGTACTTC. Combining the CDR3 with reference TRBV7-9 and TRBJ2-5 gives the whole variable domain DTGVSQNPRHKITKRGQNVTFRCDPISEHNRLYWYRQTLGQGPEFLTYFQNEAQLEKSRLLSDRFSAERPKGSFSTLEIQRTEQGDSAMYLCASSLGVGGFGGKETQYFGPGTRLLVL.